These 4 T cell receptor beta chains were sequenced from one sample in a study of CD8 T cells in ankylosing spondylitis. TCRdb re-analysed the 5' RACE reads in MiXCR, keeping a single row per CDR3 protein. Among roughly 200,000 distinct CDR3 sequences listed, 10% to 15% were seen once. Material: blood, either unsorted or a sorted T cell fraction (not recorded which). These TCRs come from a male donor with ankylosing spondylitis or in good health (not recorded which).

This chain links TRBV3-1 with TRBJ2-7; 7 positions match TRBD2. Per germline, CDR1 LGHDT and CDR2 YNNKEL (reference sequence). The CDR3 is 15 residues long. V lost 4 bases and J lost 0; bases outside the gene matches: 6. CDR3 in amino acids: CASSPYGGSSYEQYF. CDR3 DNA sequence: TGTGCCAGCAGCCCCTACGGGGGGTCCTCCTACGAGCAGTACTTC.

CDR3 sequence: CASGFSTGQTGSYNSPLHF. The CDR3 DNA sequence: TGTGCTAGTGGTTTTTCGACAGGGCAAACTGGATCCTATAATTCACCCCTCCACTTT. This sequence joins TRBV12-5 and TRBJ1-6, with 7 bases aligning to TRBD1. This CDR3 is built from 19 residues. The V and J ends lost 3 bases and 1 base, in that order; junction bases with no gene match: 12. CDR1 LGHNT and CDR2 FRNRAP come from the germline V gene.

This clonotype showed up many times. V and J are TRBV12-3 or TRBV12-4 and TRBJ2-2, with D possibly TRBD2 on 5 matching bases. Trimming removed 5 bases from V and 7 bases from J, with 8 bases in between. This CDR3 region has 12 residues. The CDR3 nucleotides read TGTGCCAGCAGTCCGGGGAGCGGGGAGCTGTTTTTT. It encodes CASSPGSGELFF.

This clonotype turned up a few times. The V call is TRBV12-3 or TRBV12-4, the J call TRBJ1-5; 9 bases fit TRBD1. CDR3 length: 14 amino acids. Trimming removed 9 bases from V and 6 bases from J; junction bases left unmatched: 9. In DNA, the CDR3 is TGTGCCAGTCGACGGACAGGGGAGATTCAGCCCCAGCATTTT. Protein product: CASRRTGEIQPQHF.